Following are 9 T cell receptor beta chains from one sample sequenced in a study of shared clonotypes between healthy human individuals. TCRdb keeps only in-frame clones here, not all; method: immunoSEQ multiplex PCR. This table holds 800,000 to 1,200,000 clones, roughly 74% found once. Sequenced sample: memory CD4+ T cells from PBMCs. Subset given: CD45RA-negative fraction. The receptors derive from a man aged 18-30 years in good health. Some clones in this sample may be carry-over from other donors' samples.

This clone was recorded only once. The DNA of the CDR3 is TGCGCCAGCAGTCCCGCTAGGCACACCGGGGAGCTGTTTTTT. Protein: CASSPARHTGELFF. V usage is TRBV5-1 and J usage is TRBJ2-2; D gene ambiguous. CDR1 is SGHRS, CDR2 YFSETQ, per germline. Trimming took 5 bases from V and 3 from J, leaving 11 bases between them. This CDR3 comprises 14 residues.

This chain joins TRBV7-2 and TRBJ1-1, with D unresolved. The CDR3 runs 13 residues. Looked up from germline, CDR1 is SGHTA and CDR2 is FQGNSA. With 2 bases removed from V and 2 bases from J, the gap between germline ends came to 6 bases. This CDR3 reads CASSLLSNTEAFF. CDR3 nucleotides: TGTGCCAGCAGCTTACTTAGTAACACTGAAGCTTTCTTT.

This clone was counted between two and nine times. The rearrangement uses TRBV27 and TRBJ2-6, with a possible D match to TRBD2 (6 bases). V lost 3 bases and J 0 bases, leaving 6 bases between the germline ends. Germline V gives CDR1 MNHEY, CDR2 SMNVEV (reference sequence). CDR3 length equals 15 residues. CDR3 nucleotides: TGTGCCAGCAGTTTCGGGGGCTCTGGGGCCAACGTCCTGACTTTC. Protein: CASSFGGSGANVLTF.

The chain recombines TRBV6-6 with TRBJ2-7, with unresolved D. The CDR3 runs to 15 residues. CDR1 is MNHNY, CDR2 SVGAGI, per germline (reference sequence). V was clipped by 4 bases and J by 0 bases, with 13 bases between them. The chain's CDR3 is CASSSAAPASYEQYF. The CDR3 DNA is TGTGCCAGCAGTTCTGCCGCTCCCGCCTCCTACGAGCAGTACTTC.

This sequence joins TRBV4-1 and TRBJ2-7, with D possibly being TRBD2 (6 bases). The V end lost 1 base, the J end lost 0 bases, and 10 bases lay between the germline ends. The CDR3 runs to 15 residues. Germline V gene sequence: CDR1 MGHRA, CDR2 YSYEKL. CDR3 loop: CASSQGGASSYEQYF. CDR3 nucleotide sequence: TGCGCCAGCAGCCAAGGCGGGGCCAGCTCCTACGAGCAGTACTTC.

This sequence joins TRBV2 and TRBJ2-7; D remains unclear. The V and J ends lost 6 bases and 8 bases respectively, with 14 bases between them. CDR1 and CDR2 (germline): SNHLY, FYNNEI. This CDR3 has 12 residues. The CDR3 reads CASRYETSKQYF. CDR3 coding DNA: TGTGCCAGCAGATACGAGACGAGTAAGCAGTACTTC.

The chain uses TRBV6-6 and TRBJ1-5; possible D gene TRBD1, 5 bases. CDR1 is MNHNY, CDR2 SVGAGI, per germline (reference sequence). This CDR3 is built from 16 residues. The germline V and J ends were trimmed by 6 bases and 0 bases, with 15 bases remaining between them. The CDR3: CASRNSDNYSNQPQHF. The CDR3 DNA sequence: TGTGCCAGCAGAAACTCGGACAACTATAGCAATCAGCCCCAGCATTTT.

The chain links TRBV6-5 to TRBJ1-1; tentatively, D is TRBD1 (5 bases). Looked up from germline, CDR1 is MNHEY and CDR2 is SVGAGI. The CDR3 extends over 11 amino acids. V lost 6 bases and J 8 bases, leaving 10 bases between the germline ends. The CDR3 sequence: CASRRDGEAFF. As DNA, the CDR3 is TGTGCCAGCAGGCGGGACGGGGAAGCTTTCTTT.

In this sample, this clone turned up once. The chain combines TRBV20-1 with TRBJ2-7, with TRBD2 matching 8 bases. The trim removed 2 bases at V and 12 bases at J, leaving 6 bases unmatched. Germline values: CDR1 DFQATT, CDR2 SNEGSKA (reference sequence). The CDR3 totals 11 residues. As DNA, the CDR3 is TGCAGTGCTAGATTCGGGGGGGGTTGGTACTTC. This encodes CSARFGGGWYF.